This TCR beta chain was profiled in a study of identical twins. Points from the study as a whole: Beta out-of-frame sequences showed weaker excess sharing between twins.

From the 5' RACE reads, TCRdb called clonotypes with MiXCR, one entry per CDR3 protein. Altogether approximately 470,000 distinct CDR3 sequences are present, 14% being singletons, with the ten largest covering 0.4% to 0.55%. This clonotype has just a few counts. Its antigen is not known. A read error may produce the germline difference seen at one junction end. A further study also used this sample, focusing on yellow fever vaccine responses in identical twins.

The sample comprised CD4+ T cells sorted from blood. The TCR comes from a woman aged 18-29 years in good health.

The CDR3 DNA reads TGTGCCAGCAGCCCCACGGCAGTTATGAACGCTGAAGCTTTCTTT. Its translation: CASSPTAVMNAEAFF. The V call is TRBV5-4, the J call TRBJ1-1; no definite D call. The CDR3 sequence is 15 residues long. Looked up from germline, CDR1 is SGHNT and CDR2 is YYREEE (reference sequence).